This T cell receptor (beta chain) was observed in a study of monozygotic twins with inflammatory bowel disease. The length of the CDR3 is 14 residues. After re-calling the 5' RACE reads, TCRdb lists one entry per CDR3 protein, DNA absent. The repertoire table contains about 99,000 distinct CDR3 sequences. Sequencing was carried out using blood. The TCR was taken from a human donor with ulcerative colitis or Crohn's disease, or a healthy co-twin of an affected twin (not recorded which). This rearrangement joins TRBV12-3 or TRBV12-4 to TRBJ2-7; the D call from TCRdb, TRBD1, cannot be confirmed without DNA. CDR3 sequence reads: CASSLGAGIHEQYF.